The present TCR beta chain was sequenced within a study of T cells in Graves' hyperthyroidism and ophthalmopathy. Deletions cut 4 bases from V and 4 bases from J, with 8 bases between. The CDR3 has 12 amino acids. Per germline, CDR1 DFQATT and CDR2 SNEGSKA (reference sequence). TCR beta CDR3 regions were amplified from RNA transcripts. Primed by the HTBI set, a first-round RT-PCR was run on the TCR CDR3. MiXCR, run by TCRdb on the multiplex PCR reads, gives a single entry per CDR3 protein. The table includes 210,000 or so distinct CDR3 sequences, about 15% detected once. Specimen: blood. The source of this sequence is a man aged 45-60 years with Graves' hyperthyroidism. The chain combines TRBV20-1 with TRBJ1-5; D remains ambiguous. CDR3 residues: CSAIPGNQPQHF. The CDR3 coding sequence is TGCAGTGCTATCCCCGGAAATCAGCCCCAGCATTTT.